The clone carrying this T cell receptor (beta chain) was seen at least ten times. Its antigen is undetermined. RNA transcripts yielded amplified TCR beta CDR3 regions. The study used the HTBI primer set for a first-round RT-PCR of the TCR CDR3. In TCRdb, the multiplex PCR reads were re-called with MiXCR into one record per CDR3 protein. The sample contains 490,000 or so distinct CDR3 sequences, 15% to 20% of which appear only once. This entry belongs to a study of T cells in Graves' hyperthyroidism and ophthalmopathy. Study-wide findings and caveats: Among thyroid clonotypes expanded above 0.001, most also appeared in blood. Ophthalmopathy cases were set apart from stable hyperthyroidism by a 13 V-J model.

The CDR3 consists of 14 residues. Germline-derived CDR1 and CDR2 are GTSNPN and SVGIG (reference sequence). Germline trimming cut 3 bases from V and 6 bases from J; bases unmatched to any gene: 7. Lactation, pregnancy, other autoimmune disease or uncontrolled infection led to exclusion of patients. This sequence was found in a man between 40 and 49 years old with Graves' ophthalmopathy. This rearrangement joins TRBV30 to TRBJ2-3; 9 bases fit TRBD2. Sequencing was done on a sample of blood. CDR3 amino acids: CAWREAGGIDTQYF. In DNA, the CDR3 is TGTGCCTGGAGGGAAGCGGGAGGAATTGATACGCAGTATTTT.